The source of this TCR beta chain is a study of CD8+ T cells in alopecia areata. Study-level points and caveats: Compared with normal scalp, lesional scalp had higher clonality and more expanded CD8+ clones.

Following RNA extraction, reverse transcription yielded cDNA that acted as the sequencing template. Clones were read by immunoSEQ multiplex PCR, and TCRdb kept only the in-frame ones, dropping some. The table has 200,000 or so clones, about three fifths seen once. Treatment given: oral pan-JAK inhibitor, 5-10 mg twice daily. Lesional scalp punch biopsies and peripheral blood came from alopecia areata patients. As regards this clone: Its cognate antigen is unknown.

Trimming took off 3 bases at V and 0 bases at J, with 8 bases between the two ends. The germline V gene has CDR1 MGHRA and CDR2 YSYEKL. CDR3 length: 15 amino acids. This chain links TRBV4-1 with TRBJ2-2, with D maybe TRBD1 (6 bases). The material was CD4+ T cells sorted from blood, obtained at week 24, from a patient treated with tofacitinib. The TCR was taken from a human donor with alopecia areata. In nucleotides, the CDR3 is TGCGCCAGCAGCCACGGGACATCGAACACCGGGGAGCTGTTTTTT. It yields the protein CASSHGTSNTGELFF.